One and the same sample provided the 21 T cell receptor beta chains below, sequenced in a study of T-cell reconstitution after alpha-beta-depleted transplantation in children. Preparation of the TCRbeta library involved a method that used unique molecular identifiers. MiXCR, run by TCRdb on the PCR reads, gives a single entry per CDR3 protein. Among roughly 100,000 distinct CDR3 sequences listed, around 6% were seen once. The specimen was PBMCs, mostly from graft donor cells, collected 60 days after TCRalphabeta/CD19-depleted stem cell transplant. These receptor sequences come from a female patient aged 2-15 years who had a stem cell transplant for Fanconi anemia, so the T cells may come from the graft donor.

This clonotype was observed at least ten times. The gene calls are TRBV12-3 or TRBV12-4 and TRBJ2-1; D remains ambiguous. The length of the CDR3 is 15 residues. Trimming took off 6 bases at V and 0 bases at J, with 12 bases between the two ends. Here the CDR3 reads CASSPIAVSYNEQFF. CDR3 DNA sequence: TGTGCCAGCAGCCCTATCGCGGTCTCCTACAATGAGCAGTTCTTC.

This clonotype was observed at least ten times. The DNA for the CDR3 is TGCGCCAGCTGGAAGACTAATGAAAAACTGTTTTTT. This codes for CASWKTNEKLFF. This chain joins TRBV5-1 and TRBJ1-4; D uncertain. V lost 7 bases to trimming and J lost 2 bases, with 6 bases between them. The CDR3 is made up of 12 amino acids. Per germline, CDR1 SGHRS and CDR2 YFSETQ.

This clonotype was seen many times. This chain connects TRBV28 to TRBJ2-7; D remains unclear. This CDR3 region has 14 residues. Deletions cut 1 base from V and 6 bases from J, with 13 bases between. The germline CDR1 and CDR2 sequences are MDHEN and SYDVKM. The CDR3 coding sequence is TGTGCCAGCAGTTTATACGGGTCCCCTGGCGAGCAGTACTTC. Amino acid sequence: CASSLYGSPGEQYF.

This clonotype was counted at least ten times. J is TRBJ2-1 and V is TRBV18; 13 nucleotides match TRBD2. The V gene end was trimmed by 6 bases and the J gene end by 6 bases; junction bases not matched to a gene: 14. This CDR3 comprises 18 residues. Germline-derived CDR1 and CDR2 are KGHSH and LQKENI. CDR3 in amino acids: CASSITSGRAERSNEQFF. The CDR3 nucleotides are TGTGCCAGCTCCATTACTAGCGGGAGGGCCGAAAGGAGCAATGAGCAGTTCTTC.

This clonotype was picked up many times. J is TRBJ2-3 and V is TRBV28; tentative D call: TRBD1 (6 bases). This CDR3 is built from 14 residues. Looked up from germline, CDR1 is MDHEN and CDR2 is SYDVKM. The ends were cut back, 3 bases at V and 5 bases at J, with 12 bases in the middle. CDR3 protein: CASSLDSFIDTQYF. The CDR3 DNA is TGTGCCAGCAGTTTGGACAGTTTTATAGATACGCAGTATTTT. The complete variable domain, with remaining parts taken from reference TRBV28 and TRBJ2-3, reads DVKVTQSSRYLVKRTGEKVFLECVQDMDHENMFWYRQDPGLGLRLIYFSYDVKMKEKGDIPEGYSVSREKKERFSLILESASTNQTSMYLCASSLDSFIDTQYFGPGTRLTVL.

This clonotype was seen many times. The chain joins TRBV18 to TRBJ2-5; D gene unclear. The CDR3 covers 14 residues. Germline loops: CDR1 KGHSH, CDR2 LQKENI. V was shortened by 10 bases and J by 6 bases, with 21 bases between the two germline ends. The CDR3 nucleotides read TGTGCCACCCCGTCACCACAGCTCCGCAAGACCCAGTACTTC. Its translation: CATPSPQLRKTQYF. Full variable domain (outside the CDR3, taken from reference TRBV18 and TRBJ2-5): NAGVMQNPRHLVRRRGQEARLRCSPMKGHSHVYWYRQLPEEGLKFMVYLQKENIIDESGMPKERFSAEFPKEGPSILRIQQVVRGDSAAYFCATPSPQLRKTQYFGPGTRLLVL.

This clonotype came up many times. The V call is TRBV28, the J call TRBJ1-2, with TRBD1 matching 11 bases. J lost 3 bases, V lost 4 bases, and 7 bases had no gene match. CDR1 is MDHEN, CDR2 SYDVKM, per germline. The CDR3 extends over 16 amino acids. The DNA for the CDR3 is TGTGCCAGCAGTTCACCCGGACAGGGGGCTCACTATGGCTACACCTTC. It yields the protein CASSSPGQGAHYGYTF.

A word on this clonotype: A single base separates this from a much larger clone, so it may be a read error. This chain uses TRBV5-1 with TRBJ2-3, with D perhaps matching TRBD2 (6 bases). Germline CDR1 SGHRS, CDR2 YFSETQ. CDR3 length equals 16 residues. This chain's CDR3 is CASSPRDATSTDTQFF. In nucleotides, the CDR3 is TGCGCCAGCAGCCCCCGGGACGCTACTAGCACAGATACGCAGTTTTTT.

This clonotype was recorded at least ten times. This rearrangement joins TRBV5-1 to TRBJ2-1, with 12 bases fitting TRBD1. The CDR3 is 16 amino acids. In germline, CDR1 is SGHRS, CDR2 YFSETQ. With 0 bases clipped from V and 5 bases from J, the junction kept 3 bases outside the gene matches. The CDR3 region is CASSLVWDRGHNEQFF. Here the CDR3 DNA reads TGCGCCAGCAGCTTGGTCTGGGACAGGGGGCACAATGAGCAGTTCTTC.

This clonotype has only a few counts. CDR3 DNA: TGTGCCAGCACCCCTTCTCGAGGACTGCTGAACACTGAAGCTTTCTTT. Amino acid sequence: CASTPSRGLLNTEAFF. V usage is TRBV12-3 or TRBV12-4 and J usage is TRBJ1-1; D unresolved. The length of the CDR3 is 16 residues. V was trimmed by 7 bases and J by 0 bases, leaving 18 bases between them.

This clonotype was found many times. The V and J genes are TRBV27 and TRBJ2-1; D ambiguous. This CDR3 spans 10 amino acids. The germline V gene has CDR1 MNHEY and CDR2 SMNVEV (reference sequence). V lost 6 bases, J lost 5 bases, and 2 bases lay in between. CDR3: CASRHNEQFF. CDR3 DNA: TGTGCCAGCAGACACAATGAGCAGTTCTTC.

This clonotype was observed many times. This chain links TRBV20-1 with TRBJ2-5, with D hard to call. Germline V CDR1 and CDR2: DFQATT, SNEGSKA (reference sequence). The CDR3 has 14 residues. The V end lost 3 bases, the J end lost 1 base, and 12 bases lay between the germline ends. CDR3 in amino acids: CSASGPPAQETQYF. As DNA, the CDR3 is TGCAGTGCTAGTGGTCCCCCTGCCCAAGAGACCCAGTACTTC.

This clonotype was seen more than once but under ten times. The V call is TRBV4-2, the J call TRBJ2-7, with 13 bases aligning to TRBD2. This CDR3 spans 19 amino acids. With V trimmed by 5 bases and J by 3 bases, 16 bases remained unmatched. Germline V gene lookup returns CDR1 LGHNA and CDR2 YNFKEQ. CDR3 DNA sequence: TGTGCCAGCAGCATCCGGGGGACTAGCGGGACACCTATCCACTACGAGCAGTACTTC. Its translation is CASSIRGTSGTPIHYEQYF.

This clonotype was seen a handful of times. J is TRBJ2-2 and V is TRBV5-1, with no clear D. The CDR3 has 13 residues. V was cut by 1 base and J by 8 bases, with 9 bases left in between. Per germline, CDR1 SGHRS and CDR2 YFSETQ. The DNA of the CDR3 is TGCGCCAGCAGCTTGTCTTTCCCGGGGGAGCTGTTTTTT. The encoded protein is CASSLSFPGELFF.

CDR3 in amino acids: CTFCLGAGGLDEQYF. The CDR3 coding sequence is TGTACCTTCTGTTTAGGGGCGGGAGGGCTCGACGAGCAGTACTTC. The chain links TRBV12-3 or TRBV12-4 to TRBJ2-7; 9 bases are a match to TRBD2. The CDR3 runs to 15 residues.

The genes are TRBV7-2 and TRBJ2-3, with D unresolved. V lost 6 bases and J lost 4, with 8 bases in between. The CDR3 has 12 amino acids. Germline values: CDR1 SGHTA, CDR2 FQGNSA. The CDR3, as DNA: TGTGCCAGCAGTATCCCCCCAGATACGCAGTATTTT. Residues: CASSIPPDTQYF.

The sample holds many counts of this clonotype. This chain joins TRBV28 and TRBJ2-2; D ambiguous. The V end lost 6 bases, the J end lost 5 bases, and 13 bases lay between the germline ends. Germline V gives CDR1 MDHEN, CDR2 SYDVKM. CDR3 size: 14 residues. The CDR3 region is CASRSSMATGELFF. The CDR3 DNA reads TGTGCCAGCAGGTCCTCGATGGCGACCGGGGAGCTGTTTTTT.

This clonotype showed up just a few times. The chain is built from TRBV18 and TRBJ2-5, with D tentatively TRBD1 (6 bases). The germline V and J ends were trimmed by 3 bases and 7 bases, with 12 bases remaining between them. The CDR3 extends over 13 amino acids. Germline CDR1 reads KGHSH; CDR2 reads LQKENI. The CDR3 bases are TGTGCCAGCTCACCTACGGACAGAGTGACCCAGTACTTC. Translating gives CASSPTDRVTQYF.

V gene TRBV5-1 combines with J gene TRBJ2-1; no firm D call. Germline V gives CDR1 SGHRS, CDR2 YFSETQ. V was cut by 4 bases and J by 0 bases, with 8 bases left in between. CDR3 length: 14 amino acids. The CDR3 DNA reads TGCGCCAGCAGCCCCCCTGTCTCCTACAATGAGCAGTTCTTC. Protein: CASSPPVSYNEQFF.

There are many counts of this clonotype. The chain combines TRBV29-1 with TRBJ2-2, with no clear D. The length of the CDR3 is 14 residues. Germline V gene lookup returns CDR1 SQVTM and CDR2 ANQGSEA. Trimming took off 7 bases at V and 5 bases at J, with 17 bases between the two ends. The CDR3 DNA sequence: TGCAGCGCTCGAGCTGGAGCCACGACCGGGGAGCTGTTTTTT. Translation: CSARAGATTGELFF.

This clonotype was detected many times. J is TRBJ2-3 and V is TRBV10-3; D not resolved. The CDR3 extends over 11 amino acids. V lost 3 bases to trimming and J lost 6 bases, with 4 bases between them. The germline V gene has CDR1 ENHRY and CDR2 SYGVKD. The CDR3 DNA reads as TGTGCCATCAGTGACAAGGATACGCAGTATTTT. It codes for CAISDKDTQYF.